The 22 T cell receptor beta chains reported below all come from one sample, sequenced in a study of CD8 T cells in ankylosing spondylitis. TCRdb re-called the 5' RACE reads through MiXCR, storing one row per CDR3 protein. The repertoire holds roughly 38,000 distinct CDR3 sequences, roughly 3.1% seen once, with about 3% in the top ten. Sequenced: blood, either unsorted or a sorted T cell fraction (not recorded which). The receptors shown here come from a male donor with ankylosing spondylitis or in good health (not recorded which).

The CDR3, as DNA: TGTGCCAGCAGCGTAGCTACGGGAAACGGAAACACCATATATTTT. It is translated as CASSVATGNGNTIYF. The chain recombines TRBV9 with TRBJ1-3; no definite D call. The CDR3 has 15 residues. V shed 0 bases and J shed 4 bases, with 11 bases lying between them. Germline lookup yields CDR1 SGDLS and CDR2 YYNGEE.

This clonotype was counted many times. As DNA, the CDR3 is TGTGCCAGCAGCGCCTGGACTAGCGCTAACACCGGGGAGCTGTTTTTT. Its translation is CASSAWTSANTGELFF. V and J are TRBV9 and TRBJ2-2; 9 bases line up with TRBD2. There are 16 residues in the CDR3. The junction had 5 bases not matched to a gene; V was cut back by 3 bases and J by 2 bases. Germline V gene data show CDR1 as SGDLS and CDR2 as YYNGEE.

The table lists this clonotype with many counts. The chain recombines TRBV24-1 with TRBJ1-2; 7 bases map to TRBD1. The CDR3 contains 15 residues. Trimming removed 4 bases from V and 2 bases from J; junction bases left unmatched: 6. Germline loops: CDR1 KGHDR, CDR2 SFDVKD. As DNA, the CDR3 is TGTGCCACCAGTGACCAGGACAGGATGAACTATGGCTACACCTTC. Translation gives CATSDQDRMNYGYTF.

This clonotype appeared many times. V and J are TRBV9 and TRBJ1-4, with a weak D call TRBD1 (5 bases). V was shortened by 3 bases and J by 1 base, with 16 bases between the two germline ends. The germline CDR1 and CDR2 sequences are SGDLS and YYNGEE. CDR3 length equals 17 residues. The CDR3 region has the DNA TGTGCCAGCAGCGCCGACCCAGTAGGGGAAACTAATGAAAAACTGTTTTTT. Residues: CASSADPVGETNEKLFF.

At least ten counts were recorded for this clonotype. V usage is TRBV9 and J usage is TRBJ1-1; D uncertain. The CDR3 is made up of 14 amino acids. Germline assignment: CDR1 SGDLS and CDR2 YYNGEE. Trimming removed 0 bases at V and 2 bases at J, with 8 bases between. The CDR3 protein is CASSVDQDNTEAFF. In DNA, the CDR3 is TGTGCCAGCAGCGTAGACCAGGATAACACTGAAGCTTTCTTT.

This clonotype was seen repeatedly, ten times or more. V usage is TRBV6-4 and J usage is TRBJ1-5; 10 bases agree with TRBD1. This CDR3 spans 17 amino acids. Germline CDR1 and CDR2: MRHNA and SNTAGT. After removal of 2 bases from V and 4 bases from J, the junction contained 8 bases not matched to a gene. The CDR3 loop reads CASSDEIGTGDNQPQHF. CDR3 nucleotide sequence: TGTGCCAGCAGTGACGAAATCGGGACAGGGGATAATCAGCCCCAGCATTTT.

This clonotype is medium-sized by share. V gene TRBV9 combines with J gene TRBJ2-2; unclear D gene. Trimming pared 0 bases from V and 8 bases from J, leaving 20 bases between. The CDR3 consists of 17 residues. The germline V gene has CDR1 SGDLS and CDR2 YYNGEE. DNA for the CDR3: TGTGCCAGCAGCGTAGGGGCGGCGACCCTTACCCGAGGGGAGCTGTTTTTT. It codes for CASSVGAATLTRGELFF.

This clonotype was detected a few times. The rearrangement uses TRBV9 and TRBJ2-3, with unresolved D. Looked up from germline, CDR1 is SGDLS and CDR2 is YYNGEE. The CDR3 has 16 residues. Trimming pared 0 bases from V and 3 bases from J, leaving 14 bases between. This CDR3 reads CASSVGSSIRTDTQYF. DNA of the CDR3: TGTGCCAGCAGCGTAGGGTCCAGCATTAGGACAGATACGCAGTATTTT.

At least ten counts were recorded for this clonotype. The V call is TRBV9, the J call TRBJ2-3; 8 bases map to TRBD1. The CDR3 extends over 16 amino acids. V shed 3 bases and J 4 bases; nucleotides not matched to a gene: 10. Germline V gene data show CDR1 as SGDLS and CDR2 as YYNGEE. The CDR3 loop is CASSGGDPGGADTQYF. In nucleotides, the CDR3 is TGTGCCAGCAGCGGAGGGGATCCAGGGGGCGCAGATACGCAGTATTTT.

This clonotype was recorded many times. The J gene is TRBJ2-5, the V gene TRBV9, with D possibly being TRBD1 (7 bases). The CDR3 has 13 residues. Trimming shortened V by 3 bases and J by 5 bases, and 11 bases separated the two germline ends. Germline V gene lookup returns CDR1 SGDLS and CDR2 YYNGEE. The CDR3 sequence is CASSGQGGETQYF. The CDR3 coding sequence is TGTGCCAGCAGCGGACAGGGAGGTGAGACCCAGTACTTC.

This clonotype appeared many times. V usage is TRBV9 and J usage is TRBJ2-1; D unclear. The germline CDR1 and CDR2 sequences are SGDLS and YYNGEE. With 3 bases removed from V and 0 bases from J, the gap between germline ends came to 13 bases. This CDR3 is built from 16 residues. CDR3 residues: CASSAPPLSSYNEQFF. The CDR3 DNA reads as TGTGCCAGCAGCGCCCCCCCACTGAGCTCCTACAATGAGCAGTTCTTC.

V is TRBV21-1 and J is TRBJ2-4; the listed D gene, TRBD2, was not tested against the DNA. TRBV21-1 is termed a pseudogene. CDR3 length: 19 residues. The CDR3 nucleotides read TGTGCCAGCAGCCCTTACGGGACTAGCGGAGAACTAGCCAAAAACATTCAGTACTTC. Its protein product is CASSPYGTSGELAKNIQYF.

At least ten counts were recorded for this clonotype. The chain joins TRBV9 to TRBJ2-5, with 10 bases fitting TRBD2. The CDR3 covers 15 residues. CDR1 is SGDLS and CDR2 is YYNGEE in the germline V gene. Trimming cost V 2 bases and J 5 bases; bases outside gene matches: 6. DNA for the CDR3: TGTGCCAGCAGCGTTTCCGGGACTAGCGAGGAGACCCAGTACTTC. Translated, it gives CASSVSGTSEETQYF.

This clonotype was observed many times. The chain combines TRBV9 with TRBJ2-3; possibly TRBD2 for D (5 bases). This CDR3 region has 15 residues. Trimming took off 4 bases at V and 0 bases at J, with 12 bases between the two ends. From germline, CDR1 is SGDLS and CDR2 YYNGEE. The CDR3 reads CASSRSGISTDTQYF. CDR3 DNA sequence: TGTGCCAGCAGCCGGTCGGGGATTAGCACAGATACGCAGTATTTT.

This clonotype appeared many times. The V gene is TRBV9, the J gene TRBJ2-1; D is perhaps TRBD2 (5 bases). The CDR3 runs 14 residues. Germline CDR1 SGDLS, CDR2 YYNGEE. The V end lost 2 bases, the J end lost 3 bases, and 9 bases lay between the germline ends. This CDR3 is CASSVGSDYNEQFF. DNA of the CDR3: TGTGCCAGCAGCGTGGGTAGCGACTACAATGAGCAGTTCTTC.

This clonotype was recorded at least ten times. The chain is built from TRBV9 and TRBJ2-1, with 10 positions matching TRBD2. V was pared by 0 bases and J by 5 bases, with 5 bases of the junction left unmatched. Per germline, CDR1 SGDLS and CDR2 YYNGEE. CDR3 length: 16 residues. CDR3 sequence: CASSVDLAGVDNEQFF. The CDR3 region has the DNA TGTGCCAGCAGCGTAGACCTAGCGGGAGTAGACAATGAGCAGTTCTTC.

In its sample, this clonotype was seen many times. This sequence joins TRBV9 and TRBJ2-1, with unresolved D. Looked up from germline, CDR1 is SGDLS and CDR2 is YYNGEE. The germline V and J ends were trimmed by 0 bases and 3 bases, with 7 bases remaining between them. This CDR3 spans 14 amino acids. CDR3: CASSVGGFYNEQFF. The CDR3 nucleotides read TGTGCCAGCAGCGTAGGGGGTTTCTACAATGAGCAGTTCTTC.

Ten or more counts support this clonotype. The CDR3 DNA reads as TGTGCCAGCAGCGTGGGAGTTTCGGATGGCTACACCTTC. Encoded protein: CASSVGVSDGYTF. The chain combines TRBV9 with TRBJ1-2, with D unclear. CDR1 is SGDLS and CDR2 is YYNGEE in the germline V gene. The ends were cut back, 2 bases at V and 6 bases at J, with 11 bases in the middle. The CDR3 covers 13 residues.

There are many counts of this clonotype. The chain combines TRBV9 with TRBJ1-3; unclear D gene. The CDR3 is 15 residues long. Germline CDR1 and CDR2: SGDLS and YYNGEE. The V gene lost 3 bases and the J gene lost 0 bases, with 10 bases spanning the gap. The CDR3 nucleotides are TGTGCCAGCAGCGATACAGCGAGCTCTGGAAACACCATATATTTT. Encoded protein: CASSDTASSGNTIYF.

This clonotype was seen at least ten times. The gene calls are TRBV9 and TRBJ1-1, with no clear D. Germline V lookup: CDR1 SGDLS, CDR2 YYNGEE. V was trimmed by 3 bases and J by 2 bases, leaving 14 bases between them. There are 15 residues in the CDR3. The CDR3, as DNA: TGTGCCAGCAGCGCCACGGGAGGGATCAACACTGAAGCTTTCTTT. Translation: CASSATGGINTEAFF.

This clonotype has a count of ten or more. The V gene is TRBV9, the J gene TRBJ2-1; no firm D call. The CDR3 runs to 16 residues. Germline-derived CDR1 and CDR2 are SGDLS and YYNGEE. Trimming stripped 0 bases from V and 4 bases from J, with 14 bases between. CDR3 DNA sequence: TGTGCCAGCAGCGTAGGAAGTAGCCAACGGTACAATGAGCAGTTCTTC. As protein: CASSVGSSQRYNEQFF.

This clonotype was recorded many times. The chain links TRBV9 to TRBJ2-3; 7 bases fit TRBD1. With 3 bases clipped from V and 5 bases from J, the junction kept 12 bases outside the gene matches. The CDR3 covers 16 residues. Germline assignment: CDR1 SGDLS and CDR2 YYNGEE. In DNA form, the CDR3 reads TGTGCCAGCAGCGGAACAGGGGTGAACGGTCAAGATACGCAGTATTTT. It specifies CASSGTGVNGQDTQYF. Full variable domain (outside the CDR3, taken from reference TRBV9 and TRBJ2-3): DSGVTQTPKHLITATGQRVTLRCSPRSGDLSVYWYQQSLDQGLQFLIQYYNGEERAKGNILERFSAQQFPDLHSELNLSSLELGDSALYFCASSGTGVNGQDTQYFGPGTRLTVL.